The clone carrying this TCR beta chain has just a few counts. Its antigen is not identified. This sample stems from a study of post-analysis software for immune sequencing data. Study-wide context: Relapsing-remitting, secondary progressive and progressive-relapsing forms made up the multiple sclerosis disease courses.

The library was made from cDNA and included unique molecular identifiers. Input populations of roughly 0.95 to 10 million T cells gave rise to some 500,000 cDNA molecules. Via MiXCR, TCRdb re-called the PCR reads, giving one row per CDR3 protein. Of more than 500,000 distinct CDR3 sequences in the sample, under 40% were seen once. Findings and limits, study-wide: Roughly 5 TRBV segments (TRBV5-6, TRBV5-1 and TRBV20-1 among them) occurred more frequently in patients than in controls. Versus controls, multiple sclerosis patients showed significantly lower diversity (normalized Chao1). F measure showed strong co-clustering of same-batch samples.

CDR3 size: 15 residues. Deletions cut 7 bases from V and 6 bases from J, with 21 bases between. The V gene's germline CDR1 is MDHEN and CDR2 SYDVKM. V gene TRBV28 combines with J gene TRBJ1-2; D is unresolved. The TCR comes from a girl under 18 with multiple sclerosis. Sequencing was done on a sample of blood. The CDR3 DNA sequence: TGTGCCAGCACCATATTATCCTCGGGCAAGAATGGCTACACCTTC. Translating gives CASTILSSGKNGYTF.